Following are 22 T cell receptor beta chains from one sample sequenced in a study of siplizumab effects on memory and regulatory T cells. Measured with immunoSEQ multiplex PCR; TCRdb has only the in-frame clones, and not every one. This sample has tens of thousands of clones; 80% to 95% occur once, and the top ten carry roughly two fifths. The material sequenced was CD8+ T cells sorted from blood. These receptors all stem from a human donor in good health.

The gene calls are TRBV5-5 and TRBJ2-7; TRBD1 aligns across 7 bases. Germline loops: CDR1 SGHKS, CDR2 YYEKEE (reference sequence). The CDR3 sequence is 15 residues long. V lost 4 bases, J lost 2 bases, and 9 bases stayed unmatched. The CDR3 DNA reads as TGTGCCAGCAGCACCGGGACAGATGATCCCTACGAGCAGTACTTC. Protein sequence: CASSTGTDDPYEQYF.

In this sample, this clone turned up once. The chain employs TRBV5-4 and TRBJ2-3, with 12 positions matching TRBD2. CDR3 length: 15 residues. J lost 7 bases, V lost 0 bases, and 3 bases had no gene match. The germline gives CDR1 SGHNT, CDR2 YYREEE (reference sequence). CDR3 sequence reads: CASSLELAGGNTQYF. As DNA, the CDR3 is TGTGCCAGCAGCTTGGAACTAGCGGGAGGCAATACGCAGTATTTT.

Concerning this clone itself: Sequence at one end of the junction differs from germline and may be a read error. This chain uses TRBV7-3 with TRBJ2-1; 9 bases map to TRBD2. The CDR3 totals 16 residues. The germline CDR1 and CDR2 sequences are SGHTA and FQGTGA. The CDR3 spells CAGSLGAGGLYNEQFF. The CDR3 DNA follows: TGTGCCGGCAGCCTAGGGGCGGGAGGGTTGTACAATGAGCAGTTCTTC.

The rearrangement links TRBV28 to TRBJ2-7; 7 bases fit TRBD2. The CDR3 extends over 15 amino acids. V shed 3 bases, J shed 4 bases, and the junction held 9 bases outside the gene matches. Germline V gene lookup returns CDR1 MDHEN and CDR2 SYDVKM. The CDR3 spells CASSFFGGGGYEQYF. CDR3 DNA sequence: TGTGCCAGCAGTTTTTTTGGGGGGGGAGGTTACGAGCAGTACTTC.

V and J are TRBV9 and TRBJ2-2; 7 bases are a match to TRBD2. The ends lost 2 bases at V and 1 base at J; junction bases unmatched: 8. The CDR3 has 17 amino acids. The germline gives CDR1 SGDLS, CDR2 YYNGEE. As DNA, the CDR3 is TGTGCCAGCAGCGTGGGCTTACTAGCGAGGAACACCGGGGAGCTGTTTTTT. Amino acid sequence: CASSVGLLARNTGELFF.

The chain joins TRBV6-6 to TRBJ2-3; 10 bases fit TRBD2. The CDR3 covers 16 residues. Unmatched junction bases numbered 5, after V lost 5 bases and J lost 0 bases. The germline gives CDR1 MNHNY, CDR2 SVGAGI (reference sequence). CDR3 sequence: CASSTATSGSTDTQYF. The CDR3 DNA reads TGTGCCAGCAGTACGGCGACTAGCGGGAGCACAGATACGCAGTATTTT.

The chain is built from TRBV18 and TRBJ2-1, with D possibly TRBD1 on 6 matching bases. The CDR3 length is 12 residues. V dropped 6 bases and J dropped 5 bases, with 8 bases sitting between them. Germline CDR1 KGHSH, CDR2 LQKENI. For the CDR3, the DNA is TGTGCCAGCTCGACAGGTAACAATGAGCAGTTCTTC. This codes for CASSTGNNEQFF.

The chain couples TRBV28 to TRBJ2-3, with a weak D call TRBD2 (5 bases). V lost 1 base, J lost 9 bases, and 11 bases lay in between. The CDR3 has 13 amino acids. CDR1 is MDHEN, CDR2 SYDVKM, per germline. CDR3 in amino acids: CASSLYISGTQYF. DNA of the CDR3: TGTGCCAGCAGTTTATATATAAGCGGAACGCAGTATTTT.

The genes are TRBV30 and TRBJ1-1; 12 positions match TRBD1. Trimming at V came to 8 bases and at J to 4 bases, leaving 2 bases not matched to a gene. The CDR3 runs to 12 residues. From germline, CDR1 is GTSNPN and CDR2 SVGIG (reference sequence). The CDR3 protein is CALGQGATEAFF. CDR3 DNA sequence: TGTGCCCTGGGACAGGGGGCCACTGAAGCTTTCTTT.

The genes are TRBV9 and TRBJ2-5; the D call may be TRBD1 or TRBD2 (6 bases each). Germline V gene data show CDR1 as SGDLS and CDR2 as YYNGEE. Trimming pared 3 bases from V and 4 bases from J, leaving 10 bases between. This CDR3 has 13 residues. The CDR3 here is CASSAEGGETQYF. In DNA, the CDR3 is TGTGCCAGCAGCGCAGAGGGGGGAGAGACCCAGTACTTC.

The rearrangement uses TRBV11-1 and TRBJ2-3, with TRBD2 identical over 7 bases. Germline V lookup: CDR1 SGHAT, CDR2 FQDESV (reference sequence). V dropped 1 base and J dropped 2; count of bases not matched to a gene: 6. CDR3 size: 16 residues. This chain's CDR3 is CASSLEGGSHTDTQYF. The DNA of the CDR3 is TGTGCCAGCAGCTTAGAAGGCGGGAGCCACACAGATACGCAGTATTTT.

The rearrangement uses TRBV30 and TRBJ2-7; D is possibly TRBD2 (5 bases). Germline loops: CDR1 GTSNPN, CDR2 SVGIG (reference sequence). The V end lost 5 bases, the J end lost 1 base, and 12 bases lay between the germline ends. CDR3 length equals 13 residues. The CDR3 nucleotides read TGTGCCTGGGAAGCGGTGGGGTCCTACGAGCAGTACTTC. Translation gives CAWEAVGSYEQYF.

The chain is built from TRBV7-9 and TRBJ2-1; 7 bases align to TRBD2. This CDR3 contains 15 residues. The germline gives CDR1 SEHNR, CDR2 FQNEAQ (reference sequence). V was pared by 5 bases and J by 3 bases, with 7 bases of the junction left unmatched. Written as DNA, the CDR3 is TGTGCCAGCAGCATTCTAGCGGTTCACTACAATGAGCAGTTCTTC. Protein: CASSILAVHYNEQFF. The full variable domain, its missing parts supplied by reference TRBV7-9 and TRBJ2-1, is DTGVSQNPRHKITKRGQNVTFRCDPISEHNRLYWYRQTLGQGPEFLTYFQNEAQLEKSRLLSDRFSAERPKGSFSTLEIQRTEQGDSAMYLCASSILAVHYNEQFFGPGTRLTVL.

The V gene is TRBV11-1, the J gene TRBJ2-7; TRBD1 matches at 8 bases. Trimming removed 1 base from V and 3 bases from J; junction bases left unmatched: 11. The CDR3 covers 17 residues. The V gene's germline CDR1 is SGHAT and CDR2 FQDESV (reference sequence). CDR3 DNA: TGTGCCAGCAGCTTAGTTCGAGGCAGGGGGCTTTTCTACGAGCAGTACTTC. Translated, it gives CASSLVRGRGLFYEQYF.

The genes are TRBV6-1 and TRBJ2-7; D gene unclear. The CDR3 spans 12 residues. Deletions cut 3 bases from V and 5 bases from J, with 8 bases between. From germline, CDR1 is MNHNS and CDR2 SASEGT. The CDR3 bases are TGTGCCAGCAGTGACTCGGAAAACGAGCAGTACTTC. This codes for CASSDSENEQYF.

V usage is TRBV6-1 and J usage is TRBJ1-2; no clear D gene. CDR1 MNHNS and CDR2 SASEGT come from the germline V gene. The CDR3 has 11 residues. Trimming took off 9 bases at V and 3 bases at J, with 8 bases between the two ends. The CDR3 DNA is TGTGCCAGTGGACCAGACTATGGCTACACCTTC. Protein: CASGPDYGYTF.

The chain has TRBV9 and TRBJ2-7; no firm D call. The CDR3 loop spans 12 amino acids. Germline CDR1 SGDLS, CDR2 YYNGEE. Between the trimmed V and J ends, which lost 1 base and 5 bases, there was a span of 7 bases. The CDR3 DNA sequence: TGTGCCAGCAGCGTAAACCCCCACGAGCAGTACTTC. The encoded protein is CASSVNPHEQYF.

Only one count was recorded for this clone. V and J are TRBV29-1 and TRBJ2-2; D is unclear. Deletions cut 3 bases from V and 1 base from J, with 12 bases between. This CDR3 comprises 15 residues. Germline V gene lookup returns CDR1 SQVTM and CDR2 ANQGSEA. The CDR3 DNA sequence: TGCAGCGTTGAGGATGGCCGGAAGAACACCGGGGAGCTGTTTTTT. Translating it yields CSVEDGRKNTGELFF.

The count of this clone is one. V and J are TRBV29-1 and TRBJ1-2, with D possibly TRBD1 on 5 matching bases. The CDR3 is 12 residues long. Germline V gene sequence: CDR1 SQVTM, CDR2 ANQGSEA. V was clipped by 4 bases and J by 5 bases, with 11 bases between them. The CDR3 here is CSVVWEGYGYTF. CDR3 DNA: TGCAGCGTTGTATGGGAGGGGTATGGCTACACCTTC.

The chain joins TRBV28 to TRBJ2-7, with D perhaps TRBD1 (6 bases). Germline V CDR1 and CDR2: MDHEN, SYDVKM. The CDR3 totals 13 residues. The ends were cut back, 5 bases at V and 2 bases at J, with 10 bases in the middle. This CDR3 reads CASSQQGTYEQYF. The CDR3, as DNA: TGTGCCAGCAGTCAACAGGGTACCTACGAGCAGTACTTC.

The chain links TRBV7-9 to TRBJ2-1; 7 bases align to TRBD2. Per germline, CDR1 SEHNR and CDR2 FQNEAQ (reference sequence). The CDR3 contains 15 residues. V shed 5 bases and J 2 bases; nucleotides not matched to a gene: 6. The CDR3 coding sequence is TGTGCCAGCAGCCCAGCTAGCGGAGCCTACAATGAGCAGTTCTTC. Its protein product is CASSPASGAYNEQFF.

The chain combines TRBV12-5 with TRBJ2-2, with 8 bases fitting TRBD2. The junction had 8 bases not matched to a gene; V was cut back by 5 bases and J by 3 bases. Germline CDR1 and CDR2: LGHNT and FRNRAP. CDR3 length: 16 residues. Here the CDR3 reads CASGLTSALYTGELFF. The CDR3 DNA reads as TGTGCTAGTGGTCTGACTAGCGCCCTCTACACCGGGGAGCTGTTTTTT.